The 9 T cell receptor beta chains presented below share a single source sample, sequenced in a study of blood T cell repertoires in COVID-19. The repertoire was sequenced with immunoSEQ multiplex PCR; TCRdb's copy has only in-frame clones and lacks some. The repertoire holds just under 150,000 clones, more than 75% seen once, with 8.6% in the top ten. Material: peripheral blood. The receptors were sampled from a woman in her forties or fifties with active or convalescent COVID-19.

The V gene is TRBV6-6, the J gene TRBJ2-7; 8 bases agree with TRBD1. Per the germline V gene, CDR1 is MNHNY and CDR2 is SVGAGI (reference sequence). Trimming cost V 5 bases and J 2 bases; bases outside gene matches: 14. This CDR3 spans 17 amino acids. CDR3 region: CASSRNAPGQGPYEQYF. The CDR3 DNA follows: TGTGCCAGCAGTCGAAACGCCCCCGGACAGGGTCCCTACGAGCAGTACTTC.

The CDR3 nucleotides read TGCGCCAGCAGCCCCGAGGGAAACTATGGCTACACCTTC. Translating gives CASSPEGNYGYTF. The chain links TRBV4-3 to TRBJ1-2, with D unresolved. V lost 4 bases and J lost 2, with 8 bases in between. The CDR3 contains 13 residues. In germline, CDR1 is LGHNA, CDR2 YSLEER.

V and J are TRBV4-2 and TRBJ1-1; D is perhaps TRBD1 (5 bases). Trimming took off 1 base at V and 0 bases at J, with 9 bases between the two ends. The CDR3 contains 15 residues. The germline gives CDR1 LGHNA, CDR2 YNFKEQ. The CDR3 spells CASSQVAGMNTEAFF. In DNA, the CDR3 is TGTGCCAGCAGCCAAGTCGCAGGGATGAACACTGAAGCTTTCTTT.

V and J are TRBV7-2 and TRBJ2-7; 11 positions agree with TRBD1. This CDR3 region has 14 residues. The trim removed 3 bases at V and 3 bases at J, leaving 1 base unmatched. CDR1 is SGHTA and CDR2 is FQGNSA in the germline V gene. The CDR3 reads CASSLGQGGYEQYF. The CDR3 nucleotides read TGTGCCAGCAGCTTGGGACAGGGGGGCTACGAGCAGTACTTC.

This rearrangement joins TRBV7-2 to TRBJ1-5; D unclear. Trimming removed 5 bases at V and 2 bases at J, with 10 bases between. CDR3 length: 14 amino acids. Germline values: CDR1 SGHTA, CDR2 FQGNSA. This CDR3 is CASSLNIGNQPQHF. The CDR3 bases are TGTGCCAGCAGCCTCAACATTGGCAATCAGCCCCAGCATTTT.

V and J are TRBV29-1 and TRBJ2-7; weak D call: TRBD2 (5 bases). The V gene's germline CDR1 is SQVTM and CDR2 ANQGSEA. This CDR3 has 12 residues. V lost 6 bases, J lost 3 bases, and 12 bases lay in between. CDR3 loop: CSVTRGFYEQYF. The CDR3 DNA sequence: TGCAGCGTCACGCGAGGGTTCTACGAGCAGTACTTC.

The V gene is TRBV7-6, the J gene TRBJ2-2; TRBD2 agrees at 16 bases. CDR1 is SGHVS and CDR2 is FNYEAQ in the germline V gene. The CDR3 has 18 amino acids. V was clipped by 5 bases and J by 5 bases; unmatched bases: 8. The CDR3 loop reads CASSGPGLAGGRTGELFF. The DNA for the CDR3 is TGTGCCAGCAGCGGCCCGGGACTAGCGGGAGGGAGGACCGGGGAGCTGTTTTTT.

The chain is built from TRBV18 and TRBJ1-1; D uncertain. The CDR3 consists of 14 residues. V lost 5 bases and J 1 base, leaving 11 bases between the germline ends. Germline V lookup: CDR1 KGHSH, CDR2 LQKENI. The CDR3 region has the DNA TGTGCCAGCTCATCCCAGAGGGAGAACACTGAAGCTTTCTTT. The encoded protein is CASSSQRENTEAFF.

The gene calls are TRBV6-6 and TRBJ2-5; 11 nucleotides align to TRBD1. Germline V lookup: CDR1 MNHNY, CDR2 SVGAGI (reference sequence). The V and J ends lost 4 bases and 5 bases, in that order; junction bases with no gene match: 6. There are 15 residues in the CDR3. CDR3 sequence: CASSLGQGEGETQYF. In DNA form, the CDR3 reads TGTGCCAGCAGTTTGGGACAGGGGGAGGGTGAGACCCAGTACTTC.